The T cell receptor (beta chain) under discussion was sequenced for a study of regulatory T cells in long-lasting Graves disease. Relying on iRepertoire HTBI primers and Arm-PCR of CDR3 regions, the team built TCR beta libraries. Authors' analysis steps: Samples collectively showed more than 55 TRBV and more than 12 TRBJ segments. TCRdb recomputed calls from the multiplex PCR reads with MiXCR, one row per CDR3 protein. The V and J calls follow TCRdb's processing rather than the paper's. The sample shows 300,000 to 400,000 distinct CDR3 sequences, about 18% of them seen only once. The sample's time point: persistent/refractory GD, antithyroid drugs over 5 years with positive TRAb. With RNA extracted from PBMCs as input, the TCR library was made. V gave up 2 bases and J gave up 3 bases; unmatched junction bases: 5. This CDR3 is 15 amino acids long. Germline assignment: CDR1 DFQATT and CDR2 SNEGSKA (reference sequence).

This chain connects TRBV20-1 to TRBJ2-1, with TRBD1 matching 9 bases. The sequence was obtained from a female donor with Graves disease. The source material was peripheral blood mononuclear cells (PBMCs), sampled when the disease was refractory, from a patient treated with antithyroid drugs. The CDR3 loop reads CSARLDRGFYNEQFF. CDR3 coding DNA: TGCAGTGCTAGATTGGACAGGGGCTTCTACAATGAGCAGTTCTTC.